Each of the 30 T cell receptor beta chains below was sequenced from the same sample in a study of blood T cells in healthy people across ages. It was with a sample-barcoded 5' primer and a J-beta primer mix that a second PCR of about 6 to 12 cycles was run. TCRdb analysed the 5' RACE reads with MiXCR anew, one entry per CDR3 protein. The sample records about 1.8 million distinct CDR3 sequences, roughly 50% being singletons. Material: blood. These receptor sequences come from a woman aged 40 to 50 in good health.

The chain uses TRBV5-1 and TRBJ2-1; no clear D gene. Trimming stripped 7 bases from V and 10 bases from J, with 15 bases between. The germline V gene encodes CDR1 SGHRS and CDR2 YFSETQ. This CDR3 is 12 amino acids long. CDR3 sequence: CASGSTFEEQFF. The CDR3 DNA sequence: TGCGCCAGCGGCTCCACCTTTGAGGAGCAGTTCTTC.

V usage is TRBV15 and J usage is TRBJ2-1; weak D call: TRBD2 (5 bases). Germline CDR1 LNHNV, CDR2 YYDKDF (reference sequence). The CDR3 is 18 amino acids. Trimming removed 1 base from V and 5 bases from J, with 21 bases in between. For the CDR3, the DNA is TGTGCCACCAGCAGAGGACGACCGAGGGTTTTGGGGAACAATGAGCAGTTCTTC. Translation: CATSRGRPRVLGNNEQFF.

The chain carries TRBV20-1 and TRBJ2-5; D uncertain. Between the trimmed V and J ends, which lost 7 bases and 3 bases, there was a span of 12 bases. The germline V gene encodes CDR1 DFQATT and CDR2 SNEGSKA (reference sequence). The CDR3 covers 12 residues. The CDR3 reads CSVPTRKETQYF. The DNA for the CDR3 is TGCAGTGTACCAACACGTAAAGAGACCCAGTACTTC.

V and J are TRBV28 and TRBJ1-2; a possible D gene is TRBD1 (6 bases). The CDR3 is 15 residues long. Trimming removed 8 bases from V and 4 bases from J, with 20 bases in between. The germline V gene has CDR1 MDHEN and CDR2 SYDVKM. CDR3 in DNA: TGTGCCAGCGGGGTTTCCACAGGGATTGGCTATGGCTACACCTTC. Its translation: CASGVSTGIGYGYTF.

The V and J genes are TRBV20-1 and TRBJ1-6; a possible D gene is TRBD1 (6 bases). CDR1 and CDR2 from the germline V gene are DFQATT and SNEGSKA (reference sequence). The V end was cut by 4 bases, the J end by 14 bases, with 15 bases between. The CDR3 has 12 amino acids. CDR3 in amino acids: CSATGELVTLHF. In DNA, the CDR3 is TGCAGTGCTACAGGGGAGTTGGTCACCCTCCACTTT.

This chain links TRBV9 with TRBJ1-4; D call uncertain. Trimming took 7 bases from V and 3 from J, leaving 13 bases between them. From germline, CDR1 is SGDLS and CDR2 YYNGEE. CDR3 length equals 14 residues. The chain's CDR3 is CASGRSGANEKLFF. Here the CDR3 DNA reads TGTGCCAGCGGACGGAGTGGGGCTAATGAAAAACTGTTTTTT. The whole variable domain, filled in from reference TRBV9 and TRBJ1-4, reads DSGVTQTPKHLITATGQRVTLRCSPRSGDLSVYWYQQSLDQGLQFLIQYYNGEERAKGNILERFSAQQFPDLHSELNLSSLELGDSALYFCASGRSGANEKLFFGSGTQLSVL.

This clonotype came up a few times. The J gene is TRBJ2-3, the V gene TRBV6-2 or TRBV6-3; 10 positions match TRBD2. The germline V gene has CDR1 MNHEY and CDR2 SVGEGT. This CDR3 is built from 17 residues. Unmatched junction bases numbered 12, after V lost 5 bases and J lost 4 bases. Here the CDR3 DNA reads TGTGCCAGCAGTCCCACGCTGATAGCGGGGGGCGCAGATACGCAGTATTTT. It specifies CASSPTLIAGGADTQYF.

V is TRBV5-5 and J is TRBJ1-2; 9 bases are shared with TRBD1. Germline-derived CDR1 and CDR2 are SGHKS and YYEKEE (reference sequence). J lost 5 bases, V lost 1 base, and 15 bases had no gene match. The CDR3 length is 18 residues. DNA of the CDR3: TGTGCCAGCAGCTTGAGGGCCGGGACAGGGACCTCCGGTTATGGCTACACCTTC. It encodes CASSLRAGTGTSGYGYTF.

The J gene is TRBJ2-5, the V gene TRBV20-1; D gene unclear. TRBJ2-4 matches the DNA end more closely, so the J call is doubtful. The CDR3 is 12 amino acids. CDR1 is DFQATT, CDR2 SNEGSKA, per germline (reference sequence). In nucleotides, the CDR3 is TGCAGTGCTAGAGAACGGGCAAACATTCAGTACTTC. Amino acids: CSARERANIQYF.

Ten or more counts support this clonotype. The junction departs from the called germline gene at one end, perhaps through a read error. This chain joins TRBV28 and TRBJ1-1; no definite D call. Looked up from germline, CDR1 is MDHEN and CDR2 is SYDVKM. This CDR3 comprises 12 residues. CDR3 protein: CASSRGGTEAFF. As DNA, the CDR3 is TGCGCCAGCAGCCGAGGAGGCACTGAAGCTTTCTTT.

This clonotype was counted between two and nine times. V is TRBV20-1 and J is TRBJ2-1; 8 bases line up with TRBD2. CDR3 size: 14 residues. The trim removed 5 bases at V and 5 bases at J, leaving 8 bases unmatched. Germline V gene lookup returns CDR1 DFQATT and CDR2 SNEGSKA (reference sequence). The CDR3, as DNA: TGCAGTGCTTACCCGGGACTAGTGAACAATGAGCAGTTCTTC. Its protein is CSAYPGLVNNEQFF.

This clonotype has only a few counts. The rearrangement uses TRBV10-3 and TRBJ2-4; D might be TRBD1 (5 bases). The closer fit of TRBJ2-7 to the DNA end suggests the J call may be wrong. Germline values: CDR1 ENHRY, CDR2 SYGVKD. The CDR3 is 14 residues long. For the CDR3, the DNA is TGTGCCATCAGGTCGACAGAGAGCAACTACGAGCAGTACTTC. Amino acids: CAIRSTESNYEQYF.

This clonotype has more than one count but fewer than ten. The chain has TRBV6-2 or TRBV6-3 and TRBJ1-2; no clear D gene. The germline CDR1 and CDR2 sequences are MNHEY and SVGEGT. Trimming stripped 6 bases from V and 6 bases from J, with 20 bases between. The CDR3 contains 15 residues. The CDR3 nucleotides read TGTGCCAGCAGCCCGCTCGCCGCCCTTGGCGATGGCTACACCTTC. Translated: CASSPLAALGDGYTF.

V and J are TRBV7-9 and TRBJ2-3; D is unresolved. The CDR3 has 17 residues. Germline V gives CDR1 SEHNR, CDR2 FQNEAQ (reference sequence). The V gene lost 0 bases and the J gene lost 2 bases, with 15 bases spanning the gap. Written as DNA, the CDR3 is TGTGCCAGCAGCTTAGCGCTTTCCCGGCGGAACACAGATACGCAGTATTTT. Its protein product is CASSLALSRRNTDTQYF.

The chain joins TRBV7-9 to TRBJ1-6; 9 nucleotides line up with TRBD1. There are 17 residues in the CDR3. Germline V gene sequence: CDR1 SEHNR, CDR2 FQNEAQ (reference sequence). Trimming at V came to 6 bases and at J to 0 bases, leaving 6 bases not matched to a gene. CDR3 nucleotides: TGTGCCAGCAGAGCGGGACAGGGAAGCTCCTATAATTCACCCCTCCACTTT. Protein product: CASRAGQGSSYNSPLHF. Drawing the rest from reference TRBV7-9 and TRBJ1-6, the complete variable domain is DTGVSQNPRHKITKRGQNVTFRCDPISEHNRLYWYRQTLGQGPEFLTYFQNEAQLEKSRLLSDRFSAERPKGSFSTLEIQRTEQGDSAMYLCASRAGQGSSYNSPLHFGNGTRLTVT.

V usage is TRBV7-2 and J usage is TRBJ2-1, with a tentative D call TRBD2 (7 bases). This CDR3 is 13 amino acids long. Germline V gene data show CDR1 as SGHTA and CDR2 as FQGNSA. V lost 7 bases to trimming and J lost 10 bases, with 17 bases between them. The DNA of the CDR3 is TGTGCCAGCACCAATAAGGGGGGGTTCGAGCAGTTCTTC. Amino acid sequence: CASTNKGGFEQFF. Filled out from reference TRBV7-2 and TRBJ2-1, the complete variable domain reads GAGVSQSPSNKVTEKGKDVELRCDPISGHTALYWYRQSLGQGLEFLIYFQGNSAPDKSGLPSDRFSAERTGGSVSTLTIQRTQQEDSAVYLCASTNKGGFEQFFGPGTRLTVL.

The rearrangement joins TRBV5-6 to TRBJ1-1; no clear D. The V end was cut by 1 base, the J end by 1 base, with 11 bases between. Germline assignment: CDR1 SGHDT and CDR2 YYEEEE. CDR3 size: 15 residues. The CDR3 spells CASSLRGVGNTEAFF. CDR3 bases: TGTGCCAGCAGCTTGCGGGGAGTGGGGAACACTGAAGCTTTCTTT.

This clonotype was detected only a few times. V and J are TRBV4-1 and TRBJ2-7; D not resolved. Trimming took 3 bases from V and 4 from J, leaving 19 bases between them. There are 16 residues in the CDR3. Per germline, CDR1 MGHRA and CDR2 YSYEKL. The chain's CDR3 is CASSHLPIGPRYEQYF. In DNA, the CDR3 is TGCGCCAGCAGCCACCTGCCTATCGGGCCTAGGTACGAGCAGTACTTC.

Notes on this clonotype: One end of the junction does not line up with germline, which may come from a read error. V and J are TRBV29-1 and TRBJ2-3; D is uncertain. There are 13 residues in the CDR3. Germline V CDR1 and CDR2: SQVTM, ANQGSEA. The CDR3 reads CSVGGAYSDTRYF. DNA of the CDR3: TGCAGCGTTGGCGGCGCGTATTCCGATACGCGGTATTTT.

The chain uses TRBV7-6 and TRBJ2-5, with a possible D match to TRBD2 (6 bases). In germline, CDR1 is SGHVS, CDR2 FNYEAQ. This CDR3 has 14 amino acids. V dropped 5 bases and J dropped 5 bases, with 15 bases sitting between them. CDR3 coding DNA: TGTGCCAGCAGCACCGGGACTGAGTATGAGACCCAGTACTTC. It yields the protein CASSTGTEYETQYF.

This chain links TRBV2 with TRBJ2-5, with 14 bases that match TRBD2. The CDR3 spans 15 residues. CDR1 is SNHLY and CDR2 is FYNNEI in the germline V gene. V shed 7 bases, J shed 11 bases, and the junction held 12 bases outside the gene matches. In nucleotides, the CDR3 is TGTGCCAGCAACCGACTAGCGGGGGGGTTCAATGAGCAGTACTTC. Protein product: CASNRLAGGFNEQYF.

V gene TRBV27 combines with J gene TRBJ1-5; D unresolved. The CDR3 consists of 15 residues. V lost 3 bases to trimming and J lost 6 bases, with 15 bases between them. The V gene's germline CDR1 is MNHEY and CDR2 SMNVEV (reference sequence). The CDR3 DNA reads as TGTGCCAGCAGTTTGCGTGTGGAGGGTGGTCAGCCCCAGCATTTT. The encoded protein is CASSLRVEGGQPQHF.

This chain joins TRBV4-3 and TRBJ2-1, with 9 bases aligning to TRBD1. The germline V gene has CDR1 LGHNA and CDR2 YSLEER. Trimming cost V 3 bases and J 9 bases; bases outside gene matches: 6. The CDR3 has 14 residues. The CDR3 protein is CASSHLSQGAEQFF. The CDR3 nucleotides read TGCGCCAGCAGCCACCTCTCACAGGGGGCTGAGCAGTTCTTC.

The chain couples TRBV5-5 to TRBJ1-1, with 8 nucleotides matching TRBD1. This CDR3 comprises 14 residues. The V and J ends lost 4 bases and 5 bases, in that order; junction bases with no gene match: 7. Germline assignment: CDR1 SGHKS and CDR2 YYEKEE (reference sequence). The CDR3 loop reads CASSPTGAGTEAFF. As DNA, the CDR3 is TGTGCCAGCAGCCCGACAGGGGCCGGGACTGAAGCTTTCTTT.

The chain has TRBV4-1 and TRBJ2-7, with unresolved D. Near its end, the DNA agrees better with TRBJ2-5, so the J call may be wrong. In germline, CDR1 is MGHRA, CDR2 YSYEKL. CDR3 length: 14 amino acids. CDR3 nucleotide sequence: TGCGCCAGCAGCCAGGCTCTACACGAGAAGACCCAGTACTTC. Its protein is CASSQALHEKTQYF.

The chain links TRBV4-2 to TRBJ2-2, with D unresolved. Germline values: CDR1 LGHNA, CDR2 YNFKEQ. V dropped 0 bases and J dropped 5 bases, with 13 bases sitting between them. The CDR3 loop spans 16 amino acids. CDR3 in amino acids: CASSQEPTIQTGELFF. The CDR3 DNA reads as TGTGCCAGCAGCCAAGAACCTACCATCCAGACCGGGGAGCTGTTTTTT.

CDR3 bases: TGTGCCAGTAGTATACCGGCCAGGGCAGAGACCCAGTACTTC. It encodes CASSIPARAETQYF. This chain links TRBV19 with TRBJ2-5; D may be TRBD1 (5 bases). From germline, CDR1 is LNHDA and CDR2 SQIVND (reference sequence). V lost 2 bases and J 4 bases, leaving 11 bases between the germline ends. This CDR3 comprises 14 residues.

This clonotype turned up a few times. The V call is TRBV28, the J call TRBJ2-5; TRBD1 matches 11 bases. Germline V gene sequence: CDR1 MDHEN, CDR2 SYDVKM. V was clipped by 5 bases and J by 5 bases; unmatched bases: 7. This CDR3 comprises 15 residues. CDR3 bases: TGTGCCAGCAGTAGAGGACAGGGGGCGCGGGAGACCCAGTACTTC. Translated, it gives CASSRGQGARETQYF.

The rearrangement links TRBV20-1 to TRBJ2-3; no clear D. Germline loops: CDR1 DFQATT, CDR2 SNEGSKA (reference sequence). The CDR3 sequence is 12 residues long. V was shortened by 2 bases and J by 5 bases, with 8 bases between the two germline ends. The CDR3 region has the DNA TGCAGTGCTAGACCCCGGGTAGATACGCAGTATTTT. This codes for CSARPRVDTQYF.

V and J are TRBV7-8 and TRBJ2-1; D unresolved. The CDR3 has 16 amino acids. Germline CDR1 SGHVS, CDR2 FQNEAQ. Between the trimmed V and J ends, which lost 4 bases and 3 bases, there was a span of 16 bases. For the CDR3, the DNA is TGTGCCAGCAGCTCGTTCACTATCCTCATCTACAATGAGCAGTTCTTC. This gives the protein CASSSFTILIYNEQFF.